This TCR beta chain stems from a study of siplizumab effects on memory and regulatory T cells. Broader study findings: An assignable phenotype, naive or memory, was missing from roughly 79-95% of proliferating CD4+ or CD8+ clones.

With regard to this clone: Its antigen is not identified.

Only in-frame clones appear in the TCRdb table, and some are missing; sequencing was by immunoSEQ multiplex PCR. The table lists approximately 100,000 clones, 85% to 95% of them singletons. The origin of this receptor is a human donor in good health. The sequenced material came from Tregs sorted from blood.

CDR3 sequence: CASSQAGGSYNEQFF. The CDR3 bases are TGTGCCAGCAGCCAAGCGGGAGGATCGTACAATGAGCAGTTCTTC. The chain carries TRBV28 and TRBJ2-1; 9 positions agree with TRBD2. CDR3 size: 15 residues. Germline V gives CDR1 MDHEN, CDR2 SYDVKM. The trim removed 6 bases at V and 4 bases at J, leaving 7 bases unmatched. The whole variable domain, filled in from reference TRBV28 and TRBJ2-1, reads DVKVTQSSRYLVKRTGEKVFLECVQDMDHENMFWYRQDPGLGLRLIYFSYDVKMKEKGDIPEGYSVSREKKERFSLILESASTNQTSMYLCASSQAGGSYNEQFFGPGTRLTVL.